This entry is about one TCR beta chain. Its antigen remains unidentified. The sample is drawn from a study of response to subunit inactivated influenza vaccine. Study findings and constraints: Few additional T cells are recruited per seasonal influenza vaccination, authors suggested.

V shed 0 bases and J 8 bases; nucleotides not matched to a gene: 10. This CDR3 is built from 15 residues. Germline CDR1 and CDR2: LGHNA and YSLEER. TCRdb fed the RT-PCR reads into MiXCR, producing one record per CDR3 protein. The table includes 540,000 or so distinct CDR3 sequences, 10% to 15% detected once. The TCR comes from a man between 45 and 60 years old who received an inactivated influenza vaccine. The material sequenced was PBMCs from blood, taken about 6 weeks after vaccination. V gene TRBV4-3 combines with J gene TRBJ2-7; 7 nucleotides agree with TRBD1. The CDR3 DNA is TGCGCCAGCAGCCAAGATTATCGGCAGGGGGACAAGCAGTACTTC. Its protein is CASSQDYRQGDKQYF.